This T cell receptor (beta chain) was found in a study of OX40 agonist ivuxolimab in advanced cancers. As for the study in general: An anti-OX40 (CD134) antibody with agonistic activity, ivuxolimab, was administered to patients. Eligibility rules accepted prior anti-PD-1, anti-PD-L1 or anti-CTLA-4 therapy, and roughly 42% had some.

The trim removed 1 base at V and 4 bases at J, leaving 6 bases unmatched. Germline V gene data show CDR1 as MGHRA and CDR2 as YSYEKL. The CDR3 has 16 amino acids. Produced via immunoSEQ multiplex PCR; TCRdb's table is partial and in-frame only. In the table there are roughly 76,000 clones, around four fifths of which are singletons. The clonotype originates from an adult with an advanced solid tumor such as melanoma, head and neck, liver or kidney cancer. This material consisted of CD4+ or CD8+ T cells sorted from blood, taken in a trial of the OX40 agonist ivuxolimab. The chain employs TRBV4-1 and TRBJ2-5, with 10 bases that match TRBD2. Here the CDR3 DNA reads TGCGCCAGCAGCCAAGTCGATGCTAGCGGGGGAGAGACCCAGTACTTC. Translation: CASSQVDASGGETQYF.